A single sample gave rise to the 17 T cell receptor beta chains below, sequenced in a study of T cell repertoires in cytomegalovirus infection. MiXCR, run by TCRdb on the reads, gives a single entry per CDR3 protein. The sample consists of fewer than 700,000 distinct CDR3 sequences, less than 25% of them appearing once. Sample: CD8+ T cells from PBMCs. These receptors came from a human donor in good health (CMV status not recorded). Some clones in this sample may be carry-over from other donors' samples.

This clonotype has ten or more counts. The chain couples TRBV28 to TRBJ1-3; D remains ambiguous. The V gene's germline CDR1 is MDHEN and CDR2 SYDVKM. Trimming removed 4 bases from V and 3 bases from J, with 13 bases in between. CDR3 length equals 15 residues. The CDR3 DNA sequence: TGTGCCAGCAGTTCCCAGGAAGGTTTTGGAAACACCATATATTTT. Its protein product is CASSSQEGFGNTIYF.

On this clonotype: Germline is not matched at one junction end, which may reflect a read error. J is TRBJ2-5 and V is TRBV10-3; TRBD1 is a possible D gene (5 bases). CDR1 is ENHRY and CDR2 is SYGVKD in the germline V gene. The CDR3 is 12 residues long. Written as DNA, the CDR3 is TGTTCCATCAGTGACAGAGAAGAGACCCAGTACTTC. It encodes CSISDREETQYF.

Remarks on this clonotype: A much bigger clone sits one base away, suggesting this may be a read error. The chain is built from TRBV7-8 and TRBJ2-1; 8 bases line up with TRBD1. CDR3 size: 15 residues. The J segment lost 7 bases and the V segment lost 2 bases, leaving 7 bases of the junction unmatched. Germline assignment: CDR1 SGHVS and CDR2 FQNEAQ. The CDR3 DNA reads TGTGCCAGCAGCTTAAGGCAGGGGGCTAGGAATGAGCAGTTCTTC. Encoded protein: CASSLRQGARNEQFF.

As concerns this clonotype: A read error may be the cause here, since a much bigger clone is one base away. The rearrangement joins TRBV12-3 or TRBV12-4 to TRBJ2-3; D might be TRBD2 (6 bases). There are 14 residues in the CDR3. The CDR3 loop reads CASSFGGNTDMQYF. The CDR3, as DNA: TGTGCCAGCAGTTTTGGGGGGAATACAGATATGCAGTATTTT.

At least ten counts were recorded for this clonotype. This CDR3 reads CASIPSGEGGELFF. In DNA form, the CDR3 reads TGTGCCAGCATACCTAGCGGAGAGGGCGGGGAGCTGTTTTTT. The J gene is TRBJ2-2, the V gene TRBV7-6, with 7 nucleotides matching TRBD2. Losses at the gene ends were 7 bases for V and 7 bases for J; bases not matched to a gene: 9. The germline V gene encodes CDR1 SGHVS and CDR2 FNYEAQ. The CDR3 contains 14 residues. Looking up the rest from reference TRBV7-6 and TRBJ2-2 gives the full variable domain: GAGVSQSPRYKVTKRGQDVALRCDPISGHVSLYWYRQALGQGPEFLTYFNYEAQQDKSGLPNDRFSAERPEGSISTLTIQRTEQRDSAMYRCASIPSGEGGELFFGEGSRLTVL.

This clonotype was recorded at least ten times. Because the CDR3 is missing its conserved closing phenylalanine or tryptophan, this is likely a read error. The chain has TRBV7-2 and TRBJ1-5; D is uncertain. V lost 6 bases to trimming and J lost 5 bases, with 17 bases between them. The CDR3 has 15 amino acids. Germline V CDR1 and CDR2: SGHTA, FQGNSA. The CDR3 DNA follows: TGTGCCAGCAGTCCGGTCAGGCTAGCGGATCAGCCCCAGCATGTT. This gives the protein CASSPVRLADQPQHV.

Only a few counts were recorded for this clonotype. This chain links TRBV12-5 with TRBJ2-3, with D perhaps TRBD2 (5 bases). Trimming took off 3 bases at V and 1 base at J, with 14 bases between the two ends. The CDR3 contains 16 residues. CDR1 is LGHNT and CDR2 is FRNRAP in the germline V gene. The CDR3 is CASGFPEGGGTDTQYF. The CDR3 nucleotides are TGTGCTAGTGGTTTTCCAGAGGGTGGTGGCACAGATACGCAGTATTTT.

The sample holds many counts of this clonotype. CDR3 nucleotides: TGTGCCAGCAGCTCCTACTGGGATCGAACCGTCGGAGAGACCCAGTACTTC. Amino acid sequence: CASSSYWDRTVGETQYF. The rearrangement uses TRBV11-2 and TRBJ2-5; D is unclear. Germline V CDR1 and CDR2: SGHAT, FQNNGV. Trimming left V 4 bases short and J 4 bases short, with 22 bases between. The CDR3 spans 17 residues.

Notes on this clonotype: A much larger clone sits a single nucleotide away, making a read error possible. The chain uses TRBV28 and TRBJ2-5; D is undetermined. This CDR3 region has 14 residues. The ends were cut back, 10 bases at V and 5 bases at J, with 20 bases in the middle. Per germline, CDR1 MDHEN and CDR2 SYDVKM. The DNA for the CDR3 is TGTGCCACCGCCCAAGGACGGCAACCGGAGACCCAGTACTTC. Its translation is CATAQGRQPETQYF. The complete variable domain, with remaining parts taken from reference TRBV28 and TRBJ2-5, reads DVKVTQSSRYLVKRTGEKVFLECVQDMDHENMFWYRQDPGLGLRLIYFSYDVKMKEKGDIPEGYSVSREKKERFSLILESASTNQTSMYLCATAQGRQPETQYFGPGTRLLVL.

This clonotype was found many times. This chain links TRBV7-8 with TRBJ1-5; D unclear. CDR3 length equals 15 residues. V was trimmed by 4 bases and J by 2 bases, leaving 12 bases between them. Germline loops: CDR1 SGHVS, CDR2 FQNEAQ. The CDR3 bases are TGTGCCAGCAGCTCGAAGGGTGGAGGCAATCAGCCCCAGCATTTT. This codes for CASSSKGGGNQPQHF. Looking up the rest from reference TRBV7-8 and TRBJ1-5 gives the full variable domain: GAGVSQSPRYKVAKRGQDVALRCDPISGHVSLFWYQQALGQGPEFLTYFQNEAQLDKSGLPSDRFFAERPEGSVSTLKIQRTQQEDSAVYLCASSSKGGGNQPQHFGDGTRLSIL.

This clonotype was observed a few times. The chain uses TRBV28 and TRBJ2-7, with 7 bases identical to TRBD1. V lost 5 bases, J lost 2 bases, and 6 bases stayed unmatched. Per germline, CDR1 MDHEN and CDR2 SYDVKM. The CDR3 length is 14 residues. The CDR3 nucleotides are TGTGCCAGCAGTAAGCCGGGACAGCCCTACGAGCAGTACGTC. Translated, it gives CASSKPGQPYEQYV.

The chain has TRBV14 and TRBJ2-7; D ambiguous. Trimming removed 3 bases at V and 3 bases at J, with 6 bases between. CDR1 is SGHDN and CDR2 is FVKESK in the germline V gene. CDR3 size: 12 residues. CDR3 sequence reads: CASSHMDYEQYF. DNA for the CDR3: TGTGCCAGCAGCCACATGGACTACGAGCAGTACTTC. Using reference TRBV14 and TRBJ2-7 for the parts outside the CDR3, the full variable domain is EAGVTQFPSHSVIEKGQTVTLRCDPISGHDNLYWYRRVMGKEIKFLLHFVKESKQDESGMPNNRFLAERTGGTYSTLKVQPAELEDSGVYFCASSHMDYEQYFGPGTRLTVT.

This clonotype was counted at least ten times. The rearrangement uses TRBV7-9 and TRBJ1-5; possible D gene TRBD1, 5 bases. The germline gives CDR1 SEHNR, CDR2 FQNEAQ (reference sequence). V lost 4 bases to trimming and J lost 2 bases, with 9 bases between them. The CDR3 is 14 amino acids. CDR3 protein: CASSSGGGNQPQHF. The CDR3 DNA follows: TGTGCCAGCAGCTCCGGGGGGGGCAATCAGCCCCAGCATTTT.

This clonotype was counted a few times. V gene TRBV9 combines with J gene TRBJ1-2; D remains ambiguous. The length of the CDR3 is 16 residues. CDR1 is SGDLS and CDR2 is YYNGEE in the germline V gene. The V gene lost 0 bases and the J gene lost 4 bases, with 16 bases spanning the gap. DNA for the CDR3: TGTGCCAGCAGCGTAGAGAAACAACTCGCCCCCTATGGCTACACCTTC. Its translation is CASSVEKQLAPYGYTF.

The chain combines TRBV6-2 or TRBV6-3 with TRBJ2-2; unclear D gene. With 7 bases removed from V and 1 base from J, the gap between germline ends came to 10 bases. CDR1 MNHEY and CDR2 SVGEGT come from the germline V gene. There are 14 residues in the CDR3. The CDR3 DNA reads TGTGCCAGCAATATTAAGGGGAACACCGGGGAGCTGTTTTTT. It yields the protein CASNIKGNTGELFF.

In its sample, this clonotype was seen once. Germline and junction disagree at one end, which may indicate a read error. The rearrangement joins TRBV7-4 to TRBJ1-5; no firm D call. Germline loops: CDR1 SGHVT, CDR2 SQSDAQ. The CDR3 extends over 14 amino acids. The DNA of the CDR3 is TGTGCCGGCAGCACCCCAGGCCGGAATCAGCCCCAGCATTTT. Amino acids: CAGSTPGRNQPQHF.

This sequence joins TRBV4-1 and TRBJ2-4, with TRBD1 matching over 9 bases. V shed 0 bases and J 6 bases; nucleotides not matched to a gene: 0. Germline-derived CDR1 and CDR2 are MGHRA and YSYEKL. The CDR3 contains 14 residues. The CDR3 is CASSQEDRGNIQYF. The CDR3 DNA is TGCGCCAGCAGCCAAGAGGACAGGGGAAACATTCAGTACTTC.